The 20 T cell receptor beta chains given below trace back to one sample, sequenced in a study of T-cell reconstitution after alpha-beta-depleted transplantation in children. Using unique molecular identifiers, the investigators prepared the TCRbeta library. TCRdb reprocessed the PCR reads via MiXCR and lists one record per CDR3 protein. This sample has around 500,000 distinct CDR3 sequences, with under 25% found just once. The source material was PBMCs, mostly from graft donor cells, sampled 360 days after TCRalphabeta/CD19-depleted stem cell transplant. These receptors originate from a boy in the first two years of life who had a stem cell transplant for acute myeloid leukemia, so the T cells may come from the graft donor.

This clonotype was recorded many times. J is TRBJ2-7 and V is TRBV5-6, with D hard to call. This CDR3 region has 15 residues. V was shortened by 0 bases and J by 4 bases, with 14 bases between the two germline ends. The germline gives CDR1 SGHDT, CDR2 YYEEEE. CDR3 coding DNA: TGTGCCAGCAGCTTGGACCGACGGCTCCCGTACGAGCAGTACGTC. It is translated as CASSLDRRLPYEQYV.

The chain uses TRBV20-1 and TRBJ1-2; TRBD1 is a possible D gene (5 bases). The CDR3 has 11 residues. Per the germline V gene, CDR1 is DFQATT and CDR2 is SNEGSKA (reference sequence). The germline V and J ends were trimmed by 7 bases and 4 bases, with 10 bases remaining between them. The CDR3 here is CSVYQGYGYTF. Written as DNA, the CDR3 is TGCAGTGTTTATCAGGGCTATGGCTACACCTTC.

The table lists this clonotype with many counts. This chain links TRBV7-2 with TRBJ1-2; 10 bases match TRBD1. This CDR3 has 16 amino acids. Unmatched junction bases numbered 10, after V lost 5 bases and J lost 4 bases. CDR1 and CDR2 (germline): SGHTA, FQGNSA. The CDR3 reads CASSPVPTGGGYGYTF. In nucleotides, the CDR3 is TGTGCCAGCAGCCCCGTCCCGACAGGGGGCGGCTATGGCTACACCTTC.

The chain employs TRBV6-1 and TRBJ1-2; 9 positions agree with TRBD1. The CDR3 runs 15 residues. V was clipped by 2 bases and J by 5 bases; unmatched bases: 6. Germline V CDR1 and CDR2: MNHNS, SASEGT. The CDR3 nucleotides are TGTGCCAGCAGTGAATCTTCGGGACAGGGTTATGGCTACACCTTC. Amino acid sequence: CASSESSGQGYGYTF.

This rearrangement joins TRBV4-1 to TRBJ2-3; 9 bases agree with TRBD2. CDR3 length: 16 amino acids. Losses at the gene ends were 1 base for V and 6 bases for J; bases not matched to a gene: 8. CDR1 and CDR2 from the germline V gene are MGHRA and YSYEKL. The CDR3 region is CASSQGASGASDTQYF. The CDR3 coding sequence is TGCGCCAGCAGCCAAGGGGCTAGCGGGGCAAGTGATACGCAGTATTTT.

The V call is TRBV28, the J call TRBJ1-2; D is perhaps TRBD1 (5 bases). This CDR3 is built from 12 residues. Trimming took off 6 bases at V and 8 bases at J, with 13 bases between the two ends. Germline-derived CDR1 and CDR2 are MDHEN and SYDVKM. CDR3 coding DNA: TGTGCCAGCAGCTCCAGGGCACGGGGCTACACCTTC. It encodes CASSSRARGYTF.

The gene calls are TRBV7-9 and TRBJ1-2; perhaps TRBD1 as D (6 bases). The CDR3 totals 14 residues. Germline CDR1 SEHNR, CDR2 FQNEAQ (reference sequence). V was cut by 5 bases and J by 8 bases, with 18 bases left in between. CDR3 DNA: TGTGCCAGCAGCCACGCGGACAGCTATGGAGGCTACACCTTC. Protein sequence: CASSHADSYGGYTF.

This clonotype came up many times. The chain joins TRBV7-9 to TRBJ2-5; 8 positions match TRBD2. The trim removed 5 bases at V and 2 bases at J, leaving 13 bases unmatched. The CDR3 has 17 amino acids. Germline CDR1 and CDR2: SEHNR and FQNEAQ (reference sequence). As DNA, the CDR3 is TGTGCCAGCAGCCCGCCTGGGGTAGCGGGGTTTCAAGAGACCCAGTACTTC. Its protein is CASSPPGVAGFQETQYF.

The chain couples TRBV29-1 to TRBJ2-5, with TRBD1 matching 8 bases. The CDR3 length is 12 residues. In germline, CDR1 is SQVTM, CDR2 ANQGSEA. After removal of 4 bases from V and 5 bases from J, the junction contained 3 bases not matched to a gene. CDR3 protein: CSVAGGAETQYF. CDR3 nucleotides: TGCAGCGTTGCAGGGGGCGCGGAGACCCAGTACTTC. The full variable domain, with the rest looked up from reference TRBV29-1 and TRBJ2-5, is SAVISQKPSRDICQRGTSLTIQCQVDSQVTMMFWYRQQPGQSLTLIATANQGSEATYESGFVIDKFPISRPNLTFSTLTVSNMSPEDSSIYLCSVAGGAETQYFGPGTRLLVL.

In this sample, this clonotype turned up many times. This chain connects TRBV6-5 to TRBJ1-6; D perhaps matches TRBD1 (6 bases). The CDR3 totals 12 residues. V was pared by 8 bases and J by 10 bases, with 12 bases between. Germline lookup yields CDR1 MNHEY and CDR2 SVGAGI. CDR3 DNA sequence: TGTGCCAGCTACAGGGTAGGGTCACCCCTCCACTTT. This translates into CASYRVGSPLHF.

CDR3 amino acids: CASSPSSTGSNEQFF. The CDR3 nucleotides are TGTGCCAGCAGCCCCTCCTCAACAGGGTCCAATGAGCAGTTCTTC. This rearrangement joins TRBV7-6 to TRBJ2-1; tentative D call: TRBD1 (6 bases). Germline V gives CDR1 SGHVS, CDR2 FNYEAQ. The CDR3 consists of 15 residues. Trimming pared 5 bases from V and 6 bases from J, leaving 17 bases between.

This clonotype was recorded many times. This sequence joins TRBV3-1 and TRBJ2-2; D is ambiguous. V lost 1 base and J lost 7, with 7 bases in between. The germline V gene encodes CDR1 LGHDT and CDR2 YNNKEL (reference sequence). CDR3 length: 13 residues. The CDR3 DNA reads as TGTGCCAGCAGCCAAGTCAACCTCGGGGAGCTGTTTTTT. It translates to CASSQVNLGELFF.

This clonotype was seen ten or more times. The chain carries TRBV7-8 and TRBJ2-2; D is unclear. Germline CDR1 reads SGHVS; CDR2 reads FQNEAQ. The CDR3 is made up of 15 amino acids. V lost 3 bases, J lost 7 bases, and 15 bases lay in between. The CDR3 nucleotides are TGTGCCAGCAGCTTTGATCAGAAGATCCTCGGGGAGCTGTTTTTT. The encoded protein is CASSFDQKILGELFF.

The sample holds a few counts of this clonotype. The chain combines TRBV20-1 with TRBJ2-1; 8 nucleotides match TRBD2. CDR3 length equals 12 residues. Trimming at V came to 6 bases and at J to 8 bases, leaving 6 bases not matched to a gene. The V gene's germline CDR1 is DFQATT and CDR2 SNEGSKA (reference sequence). CDR3 DNA sequence: TGCAGTGCGGGCGGGGGGATGGATGAGCAGTTCTTC. Protein sequence: CSAGGGMDEQFF.

The chain links TRBV29-1 to TRBJ2-7; 7 bases are shared with TRBD1. V shed 5 bases and J 2 bases; nucleotides not matched to a gene: 6. Germline loops: CDR1 SQVTM, CDR2 ANQGSEA. CDR3 length: 13 residues. The CDR3 DNA is TGCAGCGTTAAGAGACAGGGTACCTACGAGCAGTACTTC. Translating it yields CSVKRQGTYEQYF.

This clonotype was seen a handful of times. The V call is TRBV12-3 or TRBV12-4, the J call TRBJ2-3; D unclear. This CDR3 contains 12 residues. The V end lost 6 bases, the J end lost 3 bases, and 7 bases lay between the germline ends. The CDR3 protein is CASSTVTDTQYF. As DNA, the CDR3 is TGTGCCAGCAGCACCGTAACAGATACGCAGTATTTT.

This clonotype was picked up many times. V is TRBV20-1 and J is TRBJ2-7; no definite D call. Trimming shortened V by 3 bases and J by 4 bases, and 16 bases separated the two germline ends. This CDR3 is built from 14 residues. Germline-derived CDR1 and CDR2 are DFQATT and SNEGSKA (reference sequence). As DNA, the CDR3 is TGCAGTGCTAGTCCCTTCAATCAGGATTACGAGCAGTACGTC. It specifies CSASPFNQDYEQYV.

This chain uses TRBV20-1 with TRBJ1-1, with a tentative D call TRBD1 (6 bases). Trimming cost V 0 bases and J 5 bases, with 19 bases left between them. The CDR3 runs 16 residues. Looked up from germline, CDR1 is DFQATT and CDR2 is SNEGSKA (reference sequence). The chain's CDR3 is CSARDVGGAHGTEAFF. In DNA form, the CDR3 reads TGCAGTGCTAGAGATGTGGGGGGGGCTCATGGGACTGAAGCTTTCTTT.

The table lists this clonotype with a few counts. V usage is TRBV12-3 or TRBV12-4 and J usage is TRBJ2-3; TRBD1 agrees at 8 bases. The CDR3 has 14 residues. J lost 3 bases, V lost 5 bases, and 4 bases had no gene match. CDR3 DNA: TGTGCCAGCAGTGCGGGACAGGTGACAGATACGCAGTATTTT. Translated: CASSAGQVTDTQYF.

The chain joins TRBV7-2 to TRBJ2-5; D not certain. Germline V gene sequence: CDR1 SGHTA, CDR2 FQGNSA. This CDR3 is built from 15 residues. Trimming took off 1 base at V and 5 bases at J, with 14 bases between the two ends. Here the CDR3 DNA reads TGTGCCAGCAGCTTAGTGGGCGGCTCCCATGAGACCCAGTACTTC. Amino acids: CASSLVGGSHETQYF.